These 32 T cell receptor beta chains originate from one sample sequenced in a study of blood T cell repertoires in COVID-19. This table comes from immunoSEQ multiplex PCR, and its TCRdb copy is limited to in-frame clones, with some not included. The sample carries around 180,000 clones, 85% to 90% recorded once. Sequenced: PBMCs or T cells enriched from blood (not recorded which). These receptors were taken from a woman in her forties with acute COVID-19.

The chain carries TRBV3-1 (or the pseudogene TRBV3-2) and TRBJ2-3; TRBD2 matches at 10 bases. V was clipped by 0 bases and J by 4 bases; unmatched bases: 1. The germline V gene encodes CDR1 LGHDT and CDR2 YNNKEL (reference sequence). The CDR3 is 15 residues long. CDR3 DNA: TGTGCCAGCAGCCAAGAAGGACTAGCGGCAGATACGCAGTATTTT. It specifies CASSQEGLAADTQYF.

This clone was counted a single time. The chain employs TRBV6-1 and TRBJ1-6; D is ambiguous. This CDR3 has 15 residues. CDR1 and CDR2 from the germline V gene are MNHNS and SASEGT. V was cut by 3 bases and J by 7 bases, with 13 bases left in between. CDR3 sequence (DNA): TGTGCCAGCAGTGATCGGGTCAGTGCCAATTCACCCCTCCACTTT. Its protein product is CASSDRVSANSPLHF.

The CDR3 nucleotides are TGTGCCAGCAGCTTAGTGAAGGAGGTCCACGAGCAGTACTTC. The encoded protein is CASSLVKEVHEQYF. This chain links TRBV7-2 with TRBJ2-7, with D maybe TRBD2 (5 bases). V gave up 1 base and J gave up 5 bases, with 12 bases separating them. CDR3 length equals 14 residues. Germline-derived CDR1 and CDR2 are SGHTA and FQGNSA. The full variable domain, completed using reference TRBV7-2 and TRBJ2-7, is GAGVSQSPSNKVTEKGKDVELRCDPISGHTALYWYRQSLGQGLEFLIYFQGNSAPDKSGLPSDRFSAERTGGSVSTLTIQRTQQEDSAVYLCASSLVKEVHEQYFGPGTRLTVT.

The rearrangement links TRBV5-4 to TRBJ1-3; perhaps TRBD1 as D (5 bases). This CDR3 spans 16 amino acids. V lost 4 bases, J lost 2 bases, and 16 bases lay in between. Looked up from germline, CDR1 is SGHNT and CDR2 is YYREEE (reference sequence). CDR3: CASSPASTAPGNTIYF. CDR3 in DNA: TGTGCCAGCAGCCCGGCCTCGACAGCACCTGGAAACACCATATATTTT.

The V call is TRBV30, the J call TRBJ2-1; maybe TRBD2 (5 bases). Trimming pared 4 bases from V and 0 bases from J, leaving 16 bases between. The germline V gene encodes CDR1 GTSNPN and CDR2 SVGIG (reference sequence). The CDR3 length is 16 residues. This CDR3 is CAWKRTVRDSYNEQFF. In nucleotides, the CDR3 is TGTGCCTGGAAGAGAACGGTTCGGGACTCCTACAATGAGCAGTTCTTC.

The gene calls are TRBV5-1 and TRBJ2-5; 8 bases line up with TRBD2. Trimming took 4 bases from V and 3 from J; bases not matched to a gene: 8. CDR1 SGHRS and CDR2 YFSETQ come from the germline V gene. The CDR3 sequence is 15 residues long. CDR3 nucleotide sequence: TGCGCCAGCAGCCCCGATAATAGCGGGGAAGAGACCCAGTACTTC. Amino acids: CASSPDNSGEETQYF.

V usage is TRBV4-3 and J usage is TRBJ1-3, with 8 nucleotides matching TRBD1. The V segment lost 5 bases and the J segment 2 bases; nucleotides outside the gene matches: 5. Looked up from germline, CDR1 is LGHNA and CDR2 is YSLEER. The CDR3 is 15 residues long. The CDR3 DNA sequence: TGCGCCAGCAGCACGCGGACAGGGACTGGAAACACCATATATTTT. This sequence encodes CASSTRTGTGNTIYF.

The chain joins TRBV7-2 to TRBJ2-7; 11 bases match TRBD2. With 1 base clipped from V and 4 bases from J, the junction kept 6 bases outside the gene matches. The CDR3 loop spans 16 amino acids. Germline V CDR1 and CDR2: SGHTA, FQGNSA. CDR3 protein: CASSLVTSGGEYEQYF. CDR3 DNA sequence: TGTGCCAGCAGCTTAGTAACTAGCGGGGGAGAATACGAGCAGTACTTC.

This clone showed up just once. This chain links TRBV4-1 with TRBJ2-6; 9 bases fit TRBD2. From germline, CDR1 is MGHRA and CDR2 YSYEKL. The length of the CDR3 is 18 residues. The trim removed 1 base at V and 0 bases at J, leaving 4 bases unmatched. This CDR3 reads CASSQGASGISGANVLTF. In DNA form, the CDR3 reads TGCGCCAGCAGCCAAGGGGCTAGCGGGATCTCTGGGGCCAACGTCCTGACTTTC.

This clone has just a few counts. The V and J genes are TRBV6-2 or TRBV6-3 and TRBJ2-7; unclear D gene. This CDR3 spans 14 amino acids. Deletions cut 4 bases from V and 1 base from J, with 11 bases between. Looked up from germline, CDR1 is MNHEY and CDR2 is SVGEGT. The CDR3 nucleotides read TGTGCCAGCAGTTTCCTCCAGGTGTCCTACGAGCAGTACTTC. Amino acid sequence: CASSFLQVSYEQYF.

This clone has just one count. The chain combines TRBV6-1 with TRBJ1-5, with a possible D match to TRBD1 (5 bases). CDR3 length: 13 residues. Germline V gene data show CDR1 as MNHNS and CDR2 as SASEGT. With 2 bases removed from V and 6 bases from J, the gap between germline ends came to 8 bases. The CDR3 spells CASSEYRGQPQHF. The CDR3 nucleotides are TGTGCCAGCAGTGAATATAGGGGTCAGCCCCAGCATTTT.

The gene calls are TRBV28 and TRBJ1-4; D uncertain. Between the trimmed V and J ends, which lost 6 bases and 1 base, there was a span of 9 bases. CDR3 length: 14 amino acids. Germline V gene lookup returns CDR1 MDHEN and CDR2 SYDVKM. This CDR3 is CASREGGTNEKLFF. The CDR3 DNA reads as TGTGCCAGCAGGGAGGGAGGAACTAATGAAAAACTGTTTTTT.

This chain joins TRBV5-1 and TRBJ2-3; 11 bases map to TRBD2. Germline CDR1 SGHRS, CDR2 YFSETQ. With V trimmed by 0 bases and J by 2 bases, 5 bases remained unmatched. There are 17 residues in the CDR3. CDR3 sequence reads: CASSLAPSGGHTDTQYF. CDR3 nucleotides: TGCGCCAGCAGCTTGGCCCCTAGCGGGGGGCACACAGATACGCAGTATTTT.

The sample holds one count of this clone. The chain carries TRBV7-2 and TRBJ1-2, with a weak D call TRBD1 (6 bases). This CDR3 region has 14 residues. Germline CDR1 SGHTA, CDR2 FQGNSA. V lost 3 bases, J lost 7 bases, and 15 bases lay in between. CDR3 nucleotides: TGTGCCAGCAGCTTCGACAACGCAGGGGCTGGCTACACCTTC. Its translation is CASSFDNAGAGYTF.

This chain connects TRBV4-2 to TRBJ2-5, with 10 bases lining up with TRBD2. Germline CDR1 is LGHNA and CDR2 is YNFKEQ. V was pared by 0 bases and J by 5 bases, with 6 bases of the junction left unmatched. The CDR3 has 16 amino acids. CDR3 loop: CASSQETSGPWETQYF. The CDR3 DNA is TGTGCCAGCAGCCAAGAGACTAGCGGGCCCTGGGAGACCCAGTACTTC.

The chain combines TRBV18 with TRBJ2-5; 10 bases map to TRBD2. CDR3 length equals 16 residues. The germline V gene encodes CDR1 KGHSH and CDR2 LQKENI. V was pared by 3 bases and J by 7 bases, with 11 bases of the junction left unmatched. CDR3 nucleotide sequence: TGTGCCAGCTCACCGCTAGCGGGAGTTCGGGAAGGGACCCAGTACTTC. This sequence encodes CASSPLAGVREGTQYF.

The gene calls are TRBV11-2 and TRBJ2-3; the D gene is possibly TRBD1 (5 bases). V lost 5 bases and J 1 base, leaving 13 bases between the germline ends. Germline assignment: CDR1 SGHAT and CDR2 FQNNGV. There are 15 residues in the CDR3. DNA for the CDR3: TGTGCCAGCAGCCCACAGGACACGGGCACAGATACGCAGTATTTT. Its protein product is CASSPQDTGTDTQYF. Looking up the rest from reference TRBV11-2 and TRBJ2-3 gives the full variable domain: EAGVAQSPRYKIIEKRQSVAFWCNPISGHATLYWYQQILGQGPKLLIQFQNNGVVDDSQLPKDRFSAERLKGVDSTLKIQPAKLEDSAVYLCASSPQDTGTDTQYFGPGTRLTVL.

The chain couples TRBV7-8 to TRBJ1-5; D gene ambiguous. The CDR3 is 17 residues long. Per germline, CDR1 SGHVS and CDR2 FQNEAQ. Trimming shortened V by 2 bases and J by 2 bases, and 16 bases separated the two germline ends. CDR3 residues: CASSLREGRVGNQPQHF. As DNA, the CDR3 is TGTGCCAGCAGCTTAAGGGAAGGGAGAGTTGGCAATCAGCCCCAGCATTTT.

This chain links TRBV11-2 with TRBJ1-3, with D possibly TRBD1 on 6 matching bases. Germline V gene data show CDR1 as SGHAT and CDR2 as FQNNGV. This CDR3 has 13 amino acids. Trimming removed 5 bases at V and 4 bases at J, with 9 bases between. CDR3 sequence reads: CASSDTGGNTIYF. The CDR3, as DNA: TGTGCCAGCAGCGATACAGGGGGAAACACCATATATTTT.

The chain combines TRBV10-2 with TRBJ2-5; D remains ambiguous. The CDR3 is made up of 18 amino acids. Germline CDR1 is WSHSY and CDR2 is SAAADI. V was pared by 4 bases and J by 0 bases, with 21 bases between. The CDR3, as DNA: TGCGCCAGCAGTGTTAACCAGTACTCAGCGTCAGACCAAGAGACCCAGTACTTC. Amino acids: CASSVNQYSASDQETQYF.

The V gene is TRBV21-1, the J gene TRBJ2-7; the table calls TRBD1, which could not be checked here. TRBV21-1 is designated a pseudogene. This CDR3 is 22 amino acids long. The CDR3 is CATFSPPRQGKEVPVLTGEQYF. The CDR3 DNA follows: TGTGCCACCTTCTCCCCTCCAAGACAGGGAAAGGAGGTCCCTGTGCTGACGGGCGAGCAGTACTTC.

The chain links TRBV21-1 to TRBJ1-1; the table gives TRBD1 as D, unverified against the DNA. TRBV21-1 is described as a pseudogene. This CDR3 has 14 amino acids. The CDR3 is CASPTTGGGTEAFF. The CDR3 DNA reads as TGTGCCAGCCCCACTACAGGGGGTGGCACTGAAGCTTTCTTT.

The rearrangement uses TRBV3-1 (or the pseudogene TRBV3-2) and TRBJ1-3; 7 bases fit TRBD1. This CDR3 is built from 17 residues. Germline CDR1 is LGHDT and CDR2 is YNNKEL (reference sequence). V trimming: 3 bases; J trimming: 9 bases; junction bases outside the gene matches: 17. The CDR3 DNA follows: TGTGCCAGCAGCCACCCCGAGGGACAGCCGCCGTTAAGCACCATATATTTT. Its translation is CASSHPEGQPPLSTIYF.

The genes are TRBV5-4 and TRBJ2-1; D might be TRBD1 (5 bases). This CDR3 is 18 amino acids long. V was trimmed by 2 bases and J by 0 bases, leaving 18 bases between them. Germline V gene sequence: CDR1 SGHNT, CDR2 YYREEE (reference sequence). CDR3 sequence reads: CASSFFPDSKSSYNEQFF. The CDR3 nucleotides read TGTGCCAGCAGCTTTTTCCCCGACAGCAAAAGCTCCTACAATGAGCAGTTCTTC. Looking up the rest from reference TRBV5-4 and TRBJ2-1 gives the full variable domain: ETGVTQSPTHLIKTRGQQVTLRCSSQSGHNTVSWYQQALGQGPQFIFQYYREEENGRGNFPPRFSGLQFPNYSSELNVNALELDDSALYLCASSFFPDSKSSYNEQFFGPGTRLTVL.

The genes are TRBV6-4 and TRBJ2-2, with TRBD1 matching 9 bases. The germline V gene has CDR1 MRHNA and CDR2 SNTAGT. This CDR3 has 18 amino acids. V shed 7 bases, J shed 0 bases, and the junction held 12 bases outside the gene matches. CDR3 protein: CASTQPDRGSTNTGELFF. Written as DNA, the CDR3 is TGTGCCAGCACCCAGCCTGACAGGGGGAGTACGAACACCGGGGAGCTGTTTTTT.

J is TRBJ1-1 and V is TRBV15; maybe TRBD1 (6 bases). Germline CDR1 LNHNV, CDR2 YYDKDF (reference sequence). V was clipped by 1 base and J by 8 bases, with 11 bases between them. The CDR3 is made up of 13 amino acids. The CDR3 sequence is CATSRVGGTEAFF. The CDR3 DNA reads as TGTGCCACCAGCAGAGTGGGGGGGACAGAAGCTTTCTTT.

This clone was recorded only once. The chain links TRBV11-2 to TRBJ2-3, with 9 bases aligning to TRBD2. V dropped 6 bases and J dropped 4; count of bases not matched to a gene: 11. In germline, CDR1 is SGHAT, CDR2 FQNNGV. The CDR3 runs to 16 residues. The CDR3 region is CASRGERGRAADTQYF. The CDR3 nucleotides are TGTGCCAGCAGGGGAGAGCGCGGGAGGGCCGCAGATACGCAGTATTTT.

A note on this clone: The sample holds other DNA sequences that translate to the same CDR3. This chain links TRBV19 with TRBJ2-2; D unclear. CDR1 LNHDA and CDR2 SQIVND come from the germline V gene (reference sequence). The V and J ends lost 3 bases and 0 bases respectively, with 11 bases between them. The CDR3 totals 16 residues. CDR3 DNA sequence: TGTGCCAGTAGTATTATTGGCACCTCGAACACCGGGGAGCTGTTTTTT. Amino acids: CASSIIGTSNTGELFF.

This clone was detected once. The chain's CDR3 is CAWGFPLGQGIYGYTF. The CDR3 nucleotides read TGTGCCTGGGGGTTTCCCTTGGGACAGGGGATCTATGGCTACACCTTC. This chain links TRBV30 with TRBJ1-2; 10 bases match TRBD1. V shed 5 bases, J shed 4 bases, and the junction held 13 bases outside the gene matches. Germline values: CDR1 GTSNPN, CDR2 SVGIG (reference sequence). The CDR3 is 16 amino acids.

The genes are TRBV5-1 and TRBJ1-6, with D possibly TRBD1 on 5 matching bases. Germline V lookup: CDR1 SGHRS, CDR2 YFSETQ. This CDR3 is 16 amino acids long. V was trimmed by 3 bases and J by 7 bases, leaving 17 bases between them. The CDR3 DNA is TGCGCCAGCAGCTATATGGGTGGGGCGAAGAATTCACCCCTCCACTTT. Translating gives CASSYMGGAKNSPLHF.

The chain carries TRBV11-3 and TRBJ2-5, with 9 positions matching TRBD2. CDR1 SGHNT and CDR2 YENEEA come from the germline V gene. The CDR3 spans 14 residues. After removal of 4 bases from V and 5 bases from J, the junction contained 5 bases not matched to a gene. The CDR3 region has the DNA TGTGCCAGCAGCTCTAGCGGGGAGCGTGAGACCCAGTACTTC. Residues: CASSSSGERETQYF.

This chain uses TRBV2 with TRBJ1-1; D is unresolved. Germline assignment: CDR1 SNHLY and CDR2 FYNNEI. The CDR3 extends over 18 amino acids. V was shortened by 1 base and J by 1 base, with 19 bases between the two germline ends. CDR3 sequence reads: CASSEDMSPEVRNTEAFF. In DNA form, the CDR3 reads TGTGCCAGCAGTGAAGATATGTCCCCTGAGGTTCGGAACACTGAAGCTTTCTTT.